The clone carrying this T cell receptor beta chain showed up just once. The entry originates in a study of T cell changes during pregnancy in multiple sclerosis. Here immunoSEQ multiplex PCR was the method, and the copy in TCRdb shows in-frame clones only, minus some. The table shows around 34,000 clones, with 90% occurring only once. Trimming removed 7 bases from V and 5 bases from J, with 21 bases in between. Germline CDR1 and CDR2: MNHNY and SVGAGI (reference sequence). The CDR3 extends over 15 amino acids. V is TRBV6-6 and J is TRBJ2-7; D is perhaps TRBD1 (5 bases). The TCR sequence derives from a female donor with multiple sclerosis, enrolled in a pregnancy study. This specimen consisted of CD8+ T cells from peripheral blood mononuclear cells, obtained in the first trimester of pregnancy. CDR3 sequence (DNA): TGTGCCAGCAAACTGATGGACGGTTCCAGGGACGAGCAGTACTTC. Protein product: CASKLMDGSRDEQYF.